This T cell receptor beta chain was profiled in a study of T cell responses to AZD1222 COVID-19 vaccine. As to this clone: The identical CDR3 is also encoded by other nucleotide sequences in the sample.

V dropped 7 bases and J dropped 5; count of bases not matched to a gene: 1. Germline loops: CDR1 KGHDR, CDR2 SFDVKD. This CDR3 spans 14 amino acids. Sequencing was performed with immunoSEQ multiplex PCR; in TCRdb, only in-frame clones are kept and a portion is missing. In the table there are roughly 92,000 clones, roughly 89% of which are singletons. The source material was peripheral blood, sampled 28 days after the second AZD1222 dose. The sequence was obtained from an adult who received the AZD1222 COVID-19 vaccine. The rearrangement joins TRBV24-1 to TRBJ2-2; 12 bases map to TRBD1. CDR3 nucleotide sequence: TGTGCCACCAGGGGACAGGGGGCAACCGGGGAGCTGTTTTTT. Encoded protein: CATRGQGATGELFF.